This TCR beta chain was identified in a study of cytomegalovirus exposure and HLA in healthy donors. Clones were read by immunoSEQ multiplex PCR, and TCRdb kept only the in-frame ones, dropping some. The profile covers a few hundred thousand clones, with roughly 90% appearing a single time and around 13% taken by the ten largest. Germline CDR1 reads SGHTA; CDR2 reads FQGNSA. The CDR3 covers 15 residues. V lost 2 bases to trimming and J lost 5 bases; unmatched junction nucleotides: 5. This sequence was found in a young man in good health and CMV-seropositive. The chain links TRBV7-2 to TRBJ2-2, with 7 bases identical to TRBD1. Source material: PBMCs. DNA of the CDR3: TGTGCCAGCAGCTTACGACAGGGTGGTACCGGGGAGCTGTTTTTT. Protein sequence: CASSLRQGGTGELFF. The full variable domain, rest sourced from reference TRBV7-2 and TRBJ2-2, is GAGVSQSPSNKVTEKGKDVELRCDPISGHTALYWYRQSLGQGLEFLIYFQGNSAPDKSGLPSDRFSAERTGGSVSTLTIQRTQQEDSAVYLCASSLRQGGTGELFFGEGSRLTVL.